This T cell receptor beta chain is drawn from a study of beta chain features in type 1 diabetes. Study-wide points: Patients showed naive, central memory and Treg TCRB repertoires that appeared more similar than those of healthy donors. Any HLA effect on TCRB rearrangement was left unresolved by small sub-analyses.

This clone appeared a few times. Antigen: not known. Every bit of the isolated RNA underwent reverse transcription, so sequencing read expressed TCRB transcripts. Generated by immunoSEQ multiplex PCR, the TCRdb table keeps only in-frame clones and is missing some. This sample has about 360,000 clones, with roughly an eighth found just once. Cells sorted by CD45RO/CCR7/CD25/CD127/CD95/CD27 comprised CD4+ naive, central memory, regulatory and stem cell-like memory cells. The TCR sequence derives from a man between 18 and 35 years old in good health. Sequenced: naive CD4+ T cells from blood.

CDR3 DNA: TGTGCCAGCACTTGGGGCGGGGGGCCGTACAATGAGCAGTTCTTC. Amino acids: CASTWGGGPYNEQFF. The chain has TRBV28 and TRBJ2-1; 8 nucleotides align to TRBD2. Germline loops: CDR1 MDHEN, CDR2 SYDVKM. This CDR3 comprises 15 residues. V gave up 7 bases and J gave up 4 bases; unmatched junction bases: 9. The complete variable domain, with remaining parts taken from reference TRBV28 and TRBJ2-1, reads DVKVTQSSRYLVKRTGEKVFLECVQDMDHENMFWYRQDPGLGLRLIYFSYDVKMKEKGDIPEGYSVSREKKERFSLILESASTNQTSMYLCASTWGGGPYNEQFFGPGTRLTVL.